Below, 27 T cell receptor beta chains from the same sample are listed, as sequenced in a study of cytomegalovirus exposure and HLA in healthy donors. PCR was performed using 60 Vbeta and 13 Jbeta primers. The method was immunoSEQ multiplex PCR; TCRdb's version includes in-frame clones alone and lacks a portion of them. This sample has 90,000 to 130,000 clones, with around three quarters found just once. Sequencing input: PBMCs. The receptors shown here come from a woman under 30 in good health and CMV-seropositive.

The chain is built from TRBV5-1 and TRBJ1-1, with D possibly matching TRBD1 (6 bases). This CDR3 contains 15 residues. In germline, CDR1 is SGHRS, CDR2 YFSETQ. V gave up 0 bases and J gave up 0 bases, with 9 bases separating them. The CDR3, as DNA: TGCGCCAGCAGCTTGGGAGGACAGCTGAACACTGAAGCTTTCTTT. This gives the protein CASSLGGQLNTEAFF.

The gene calls are TRBV7-3 and TRBJ2-3; 8 bases match TRBD2. The germline V gene has CDR1 SGHTA and CDR2 FQGTGA. J lost 2 bases, V lost 0 bases, and 1 base had no gene match. The CDR3 runs 15 residues. This CDR3 reads CASSLTSGVTDTQYF. The CDR3 coding sequence is TGTGCCAGCAGCTTAACTAGCGGGGTCACAGATACGCAGTATTTT.

This chain uses TRBV28 with TRBJ1-3; D is unresolved. The germline CDR1 and CDR2 sequences are MDHEN and SYDVKM. This CDR3 is 14 amino acids long. V lost 7 bases and J 0 bases, leaving 10 bases between the germline ends. The CDR3 nucleotides read TGTGCCAGCAAGAGGTCCTCCTCTGGAAACACCATATATTTT. Translating gives CASKRSSSGNTIYF.

The CDR3 loop reads CASSLSGRYENIQYF. The DNA for the CDR3 is TGCGCCAGCAGCCTTAGCGGGAGATATGAAAACATTCAGTACTTC. The J gene is TRBJ2-4, the V gene TRBV4-1; 9 bases are a match to TRBD2. With 4 bases clipped from V and 5 bases from J, the junction kept 6 bases outside the gene matches. Germline assignment: CDR1 MGHRA and CDR2 YSYEKL. This CDR3 has 15 amino acids.

This clone was observed a single time. This chain connects TRBV27 to TRBJ1-2; the D gene is possibly TRBD1 (5 bases). The CDR3 loop spans 18 amino acids. Trimming shortened V by 3 bases and J by 5 bases, and 25 bases separated the two germline ends. Germline V gene sequence: CDR1 MNHEY, CDR2 SMNVEV (reference sequence). The CDR3 reads CASSLDGFRGGPIYGYTF. The CDR3 region has the DNA TGTGCCAGCAGTTTGGATGGGTTTAGGGGAGGGCCCATTTATGGCTACACCTTC.

The chain couples TRBV6-6 to TRBJ2-1, with TRBD2 identical over 14 bases. Germline CDR1 reads MNHNY; CDR2 reads SVGAGI (reference sequence). The CDR3 has 14 amino acids. V shed 6 bases, J shed 8 bases, and the junction held 3 bases outside the gene matches. In DNA form, the CDR3 reads TGTGCCAGCAGGGGACTAGCGGGAGCCCATGAGCAGTTCTTC. The encoded protein is CASRGLAGAHEQFF.

The genes are TRBV4-1 and TRBJ1-5; weak D call: TRBD1 (6 bases). Germline V lookup: CDR1 MGHRA, CDR2 YSYEKL. This CDR3 region has 13 residues. V was clipped by 5 bases and J by 4 bases, with 9 bases between them. CDR3 region: CASSVTGNQPQHF. CDR3 sequence (DNA): TGCGCCAGCAGCGTGACAGGTAATCAGCCCCAGCATTTT.

The V call is TRBV11-1, the J call TRBJ2-7; TRBD2 aligns across 11 bases. This CDR3 has 13 amino acids. With V trimmed by 9 bases and J by 0 bases, 1 base remained unmatched. Germline lookup yields CDR1 SGHAT and CDR2 FQDESV (reference sequence). The CDR3 DNA is TGTGCCAGAGGACTAGCGGGCTCCTACGAGCAGTACTTC. Protein product: CARGLAGSYEQYF. The full variable domain, rest sourced from reference TRBV11-1 and TRBJ2-7, is EAEVAQSPRYKITEKSQAVAFWCDPISGHATLYWYRQILGQGPELLVQFQDESVVDDSQLPKDRFSAERLKGVDSTLKIQPAELGDSAMYLCARGLAGSYEQYFGPGTRLTVT.

The rearrangement uses TRBV7-9 and TRBJ1-5; D is unresolved. CDR1 and CDR2 (germline): SEHNR, FQNEAQ (reference sequence). CDR3 length: 16 amino acids. V lost 1 base, J lost 2 bases, and 12 bases lay in between. The DNA for the CDR3 is TGTGCCAGCAGCTTAGTATTCGGAGGGCGCAATCAGCCCCAGCATTTT. This codes for CASSLVFGGRNQPQHF.

The chain has TRBV25-1 and TRBJ1-2; the D gene is possibly TRBD1 (5 bases). Looked up from germline, CDR1 is MGHDK and CDR2 is SYGVNS. The CDR3 runs 12 residues. Trimming cost V 6 bases and J 7 bases, with 12 bases left between them. The CDR3 nucleotides read TGTGCCAGCAGGATAGGGGACTTTGGCTACACCTTC. Translation gives CASRIGDFGYTF.

The chain has TRBV28 and TRBJ2-3; TRBD2 agrees at 8 bases. Germline CDR1 reads MDHEN; CDR2 reads SYDVKM. CDR3 length: 14 residues. After removal of 5 bases from V and 10 bases from J, the junction contained 11 bases not matched to a gene. CDR3 nucleotide sequence: TGTGCCAGCAGTCCGATACGGAGCGGGGGCCCGCAGTATTTT. Residues: CASSPIRSGGPQYF.

The chain uses TRBV5-6 and TRBJ2-1, with 8 nucleotides matching TRBD2. J lost 0 bases, V lost 1 base, and 3 bases had no gene match. This CDR3 is 16 amino acids long. Germline V gene data show CDR1 as SGHDT and CDR2 as YYEEEE. The CDR3 DNA sequence: TGTGCCAGCAGCTTGCCGGGGGGGGACTCCTACAATGAGCAGTTCTTC. It specifies CASSLPGGDSYNEQFF.

J is TRBJ1-1 and V is TRBV6-5, with a possible D match to TRBD1 (5 bases). Germline V CDR1 and CDR2: MNHEY, SVGAGI. V was trimmed by 5 bases and J by 1 base, leaving 11 bases between them. This CDR3 region has 14 residues. This CDR3 reads CASSVYGQNTEAFF. The CDR3 bases are TGTGCCAGCAGTGTTTACGGACAGAACACTGAAGCTTTCTTT.

The V gene is TRBV6-5, the J gene TRBJ2-1; D perhaps matches TRBD2 (6 bases). This CDR3 is built from 15 residues. Germline CDR1 is MNHEY and CDR2 is SVGAGI. The ends were cut back, 11 bases at V and 0 bases at J, with 17 bases in the middle. Written as DNA, the CDR3 is TGTGCCGTTAAACTGGCGGGAAACTCCTACAATGAGCAGTTCTTC. As protein: CAVKLAGNSYNEQFF.

The CDR3 loop is CASSRLMTTGVSYEQYF. DNA of the CDR3: TGTGCCAGCTCAAGGCTGATGACGACAGGGGTCTCCTACGAGCAGTACTTC. V usage is TRBV18 and J usage is TRBJ2-7; the match to TRBD1 covers 8 bases. The CDR3 is made up of 17 amino acids. Germline V lookup: CDR1 KGHSH, CDR2 LQKENI. Trimming took 5 bases from V and 0 from J; bases not matched to a gene: 12.

This clone came up a few times. The chain combines TRBV6-6 with TRBJ2-7, with D possibly TRBD1 on 7 matching bases. CDR1 is MNHNY, CDR2 SVGAGI, per germline (reference sequence). The CDR3 is 16 amino acids. V was clipped by 5 bases and J by 2 bases, with 19 bases between them. The CDR3 spells CASSINGGQRAYEQYF. CDR3 in DNA: TGTGCCAGCAGTATAAACGGGGGACAGAGAGCCTACGAGCAGTACTTC.

The V and J genes are TRBV4-2 and TRBJ2-2, with TRBD2 identical over 11 bases. The V gene's germline CDR1 is LGHNA and CDR2 YNFKEQ. The trim removed 0 bases at V and 1 base at J, leaving 1 base unmatched. The CDR3 has 17 amino acids. CDR3 nucleotide sequence: TGTGCCAGCAGCCAAGAGCTAGCGGGAGGGAACACCGGGGAGCTGTTTTTT. Its protein product is CASSQELAGGNTGELFF.

The chain recombines TRBV5-6 with TRBJ1-1, with D maybe TRBD1 (5 bases). CDR1 is SGHDT, CDR2 YYEEEE, per germline. The V and J ends lost 1 base and 3 bases respectively, with 13 bases between them. The CDR3 consists of 15 residues. The DNA of the CDR3 is TGTGCCAGCAGCTTGTTTGGCAGGGATCACACTGAAGCTTTCTTT. The encoded protein is CASSLFGRDHTEAFF.

This sequence joins TRBV2 and TRBJ1-2, with D unresolved. Germline V gives CDR1 SNHLY, CDR2 FYNNEI. The CDR3 has 15 residues. V lost 5 bases and J lost 0, with 13 bases in between. The CDR3 reads CASSRTATANYGYTF. The CDR3 bases are TGTGCCAGCAGTCGAACAGCTACGGCTAACTATGGCTACACCTTC.

The chain combines TRBV7-9 with TRBJ2-6, with D maybe TRBD2 (6 bases). In germline, CDR1 is SEHNR, CDR2 FQNEAQ (reference sequence). Trimming cost V 1 base and J 4 bases, with 11 bases left between them. This CDR3 contains 16 residues. CDR3 loop: CASSLVGGTGANVLTF. The CDR3 DNA sequence: TGTGCCAGCAGCTTAGTTGGGGGGACCGGGGCCAACGTCCTGACTTTC.

The CDR3 coding sequence is TGTGCCAGCAGCATGGGGACAGGGCCGGGCAATCAGCCCCAGCATTTT. It codes for CASSMGTGPGNQPQHF. The chain employs TRBV7-9 and TRBJ1-5; 9 bases are a match to TRBD1. After removal of 5 bases from V and 2 bases from J, the junction contained 7 bases not matched to a gene. This CDR3 has 16 amino acids. The germline V gene encodes CDR1 SEHNR and CDR2 FQNEAQ (reference sequence).

This chain joins TRBV19 and TRBJ2-7, with 8 positions matching TRBD1. V gave up 3 bases and J gave up 5 bases; unmatched junction bases: 9. Germline values: CDR1 LNHDA, CDR2 SQIVND (reference sequence). CDR3 length: 15 residues. CDR3 sequence (DNA): TGTGCCAGTAGTATTCTCGGGACAGGAGGGAACGAGCAGTACTTC. Protein: CASSILGTGGNEQYF.

The chain links TRBV19 to TRBJ1-1, with 8 bases fitting TRBD1. The germline CDR1 and CDR2 sequences are LNHDA and SQIVND (reference sequence). The junction had 5 bases not matched to a gene; V was cut back by 5 bases and J by 3 bases. The CDR3 loop spans 14 amino acids. DNA for the CDR3: TGTGCCAGTAGTCCGGACAGGGTTTACACTGAAGCTTTCTTT. Encoded protein: CASSPDRVYTEAFF.

J is TRBJ2-7 and V is TRBV25-1; possibly TRBD1 for D (6 bases). The germline V gene has CDR1 MGHDK and CDR2 SYGVNS. The length of the CDR3 is 14 residues. The V end lost 7 bases, the J end lost 2 bases, and 15 bases lay between the germline ends. The CDR3: CASMDRDTAYEQYF. The CDR3 DNA is TGTGCCAGCATGGACCGGGACACCGCCTACGAGCAGTACTTC.

The gene calls are TRBV7-9 and TRBJ1-2; D is unresolved. V was shortened by 5 bases and J by 4 bases, with 8 bases between the two germline ends. The germline V gene encodes CDR1 SEHNR and CDR2 FQNEAQ (reference sequence). The CDR3 extends over 12 amino acids. The CDR3 loop reads CASSPVSYGYTF. The DNA for the CDR3 is TGTGCCAGCAGCCCGGTGTCCTATGGCTACACCTTC.

This sequence joins TRBV4-1 and TRBJ2-3; 7 bases are a match to TRBD2. CDR3 length: 15 amino acids. Germline V gene data show CDR1 as MGHRA and CDR2 as YSYEKL. V lost 1 base and J lost 2; bases outside the gene matches: 3. Here the CDR3 DNA reads TGCGCCAGCAGCCAAGTAAGCGGGAACACAGATACGCAGTATTTT. Translation: CASSQVSGNTDTQYF.

The CDR3 loop reads CASSSALGLAYNEQFF. The DNA of the CDR3 is TGTGCCAGCAGTTCTGCCCTGGGACTAGCCTACAATGAGCAGTTCTTC. The V gene is TRBV5-6, the J gene TRBJ2-1, with 8 bases matching TRBD2. Germline CDR1 SGHDT, CDR2 YYEEEE. The CDR3 spans 16 residues. Trimming at V came to 5 bases and at J to 2 bases, leaving 9 bases not matched to a gene.